The 9 T cell receptor beta chains in this list originate from one sample, sequenced in a study of CD8+CD57+ T cells in acquired aplastic anemia. Genomic DNA served as template for TCR beta VDJ and CDR3 profiling. TCRdb reprocessed the reads with MiXCR, giving one entry per CDR3 protein. The sample carries some 150,000 distinct CDR3 sequences, 71% recorded once. It was patients with CD8+CD57+ cell expansion by flow cytometry who were chosen for sequencing. The sample comprised sorted CD4+, CD8+, or CD8+CD57+ T cells (not recorded which) from PBMCs. The receptors shown here come from a human donor with aplastic anemia.

The chain employs TRBV10-2 and TRBJ2-2; the D gene is possibly TRBD2 (5 bases). Trimming shortened V by 0 bases and J by 8 bases, and 7 bases separated the two germline ends. CDR1 and CDR2 from the germline V gene are WSHSY and SAAADI. The CDR3 length is 13 residues. The CDR3 region is CASSESRAGELFF. CDR3 sequence (DNA): TGCGCCAGCAGTGAGTCGAGGGCAGGGGAGCTGTTTTTT.

J is TRBJ1-1 and V is TRBV2, with D tentatively TRBD1 (5 bases). The CDR3 covers 13 residues. Trimming stripped 7 bases from V and 2 bases from J, with 11 bases between. Germline CDR1 reads SNHLY; CDR2 reads FYNNEI. CDR3 loop: CASKPGPNTEAFF. The CDR3 bases are TGTGCCAGCAAACCGGGGCCTAACACTGAAGCTTTCTTT.

This clonotype was seen only once. The chain has TRBV5-1 and TRBJ2-1; D not resolved. Trimming took 0 bases from V and 0 from J, leaving 7 bases between them. The CDR3 loop spans 15 amino acids. Germline-derived CDR1 and CDR2 are SGHRS and YFSETQ. The CDR3 sequence: CASSLAALSYNEQFF. CDR3 nucleotide sequence: TGCGCCAGCAGCTTGGCCGCTCTCTCCTACAATGAGCAGTTCTTC.

This clonotype was recorded at least ten times. V is TRBV11-2 and J is TRBJ2-6; D is undetermined. Germline CDR1 SGHAT, CDR2 FQNNGV. The CDR3 consists of 16 residues. V lost 5 bases and J 0 bases, leaving 11 bases between the germline ends. In DNA form, the CDR3 reads TGTGCCAGCAGCGCCCGAATTTACTCTGGGGCCAACGTCCTGACTTTC. It is translated as CASSARIYSGANVLTF.

Here the CDR3 reads CASSPGLAGAYEQYF. The CDR3 region has the DNA TGCGCCAGCAGCCCCGGACTAGCGGGAGCCTACGAGCAGTACTTC. The chain joins TRBV4-1 to TRBJ2-7, with 13 bases fitting TRBD2. Trimming at V came to 4 bases and at J to 2 bases, leaving 2 bases not matched to a gene. This CDR3 is built from 15 residues. Germline V gives CDR1 MGHRA, CDR2 YSYEKL.

In its sample, this clonotype was seen a few times. The chain employs TRBV19 and TRBJ2-2; 7 nucleotides agree with TRBD2. Trimming cost V 2 bases and J 0 bases; bases outside gene matches: 9. The CDR3 has 18 amino acids. The germline V gene has CDR1 LNHDA and CDR2 SQIVND (reference sequence). CDR3 protein: CASSINPLANANTGELFF. The DNA of the CDR3 is TGTGCCAGTAGTATAAACCCACTAGCGAACGCGAACACCGGGGAGCTGTTTTTT.

This clonotype was observed a single time. V is TRBV7-9 and J is TRBJ1-6; D ambiguous. Germline V CDR1 and CDR2: SEHNR, FQNEAQ (reference sequence). The CDR3 has 16 residues. With 5 bases removed from V and 5 bases from J, the gap between germline ends came to 16 bases. CDR3 sequence (DNA): TGTGCCAGCAGCCCCTCCATAGGAGCCAATAATTCACCCCTCCACTTT. Translating it yields CASSPSIGANNSPLHF.

This chain connects TRBV19 to TRBJ1-2; perhaps TRBD1 as D (6 bases). Trimming stripped 6 bases from V and 7 bases from J, with 12 bases between. The CDR3 is made up of 12 amino acids. Germline values: CDR1 LNHDA, CDR2 SQIVND (reference sequence). CDR3 protein: CASRQGGGGYTF. CDR3 DNA: TGTGCCAGTAGACAGGGTGGAGGTGGCTACACCTTC.

This chain connects TRBV20-1 to TRBJ1-2; D unclear. Trimming removed 4 bases at V and 4 bases at J, with 10 bases between. Germline V gene lookup returns CDR1 DFQATT and CDR2 SNEGSKA (reference sequence). CDR3 length: 12 residues. The CDR3 is CSAIRSLYGYTF. The DNA of the CDR3 is TGCAGTGCTATTAGGTCCCTCTATGGCTACACCTTC.